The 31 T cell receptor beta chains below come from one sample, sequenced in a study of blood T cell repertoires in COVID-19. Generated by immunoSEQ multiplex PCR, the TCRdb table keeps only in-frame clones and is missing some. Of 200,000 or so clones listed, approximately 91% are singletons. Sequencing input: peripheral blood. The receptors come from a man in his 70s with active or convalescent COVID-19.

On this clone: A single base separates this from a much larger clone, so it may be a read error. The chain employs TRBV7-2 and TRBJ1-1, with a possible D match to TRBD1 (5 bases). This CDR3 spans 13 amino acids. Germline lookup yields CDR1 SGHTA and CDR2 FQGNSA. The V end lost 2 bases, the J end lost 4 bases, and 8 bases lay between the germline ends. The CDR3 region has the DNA TGTGCCAGCAGCTTACCGGGGGGCACTGAAGCTTTCTTT. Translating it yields CASSLPGGTEAFF. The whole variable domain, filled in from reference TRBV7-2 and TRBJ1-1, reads GAGVSQSPSNKVTEKGKDVELRCDPISGHTALYWYRQSLGQGLEFLIYFQGNSAPDKSGLPSDRFSAERTGGSVSTLTIQRTQQEDSAVYLCASSLPGGTEAFFGQGTRLTVV.

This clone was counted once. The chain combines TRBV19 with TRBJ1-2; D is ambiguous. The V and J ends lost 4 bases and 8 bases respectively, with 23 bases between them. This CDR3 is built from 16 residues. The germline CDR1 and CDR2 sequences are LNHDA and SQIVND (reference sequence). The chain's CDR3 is CASSTPGRPWEGGYTF. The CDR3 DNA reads TGTGCCAGTAGTACCCCCGGAAGGCCTTGGGAGGGAGGCTACACCTTC.

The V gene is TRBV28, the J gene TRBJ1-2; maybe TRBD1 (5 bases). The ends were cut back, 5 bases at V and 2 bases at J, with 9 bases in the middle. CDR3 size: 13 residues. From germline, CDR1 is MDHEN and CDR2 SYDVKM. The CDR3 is CASSLDRNYGYTF. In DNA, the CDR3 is TGTGCCAGCAGTCTCGACAGAAACTATGGCTACACCTTC.

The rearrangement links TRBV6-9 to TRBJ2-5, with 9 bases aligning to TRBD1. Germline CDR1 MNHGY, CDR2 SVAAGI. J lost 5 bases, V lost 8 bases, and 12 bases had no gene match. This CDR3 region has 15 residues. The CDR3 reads CASPPGQGSIETQYF. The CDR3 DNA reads TGTGCCAGCCCTCCGGGACAGGGTTCTATCGAGACCCAGTACTTC.

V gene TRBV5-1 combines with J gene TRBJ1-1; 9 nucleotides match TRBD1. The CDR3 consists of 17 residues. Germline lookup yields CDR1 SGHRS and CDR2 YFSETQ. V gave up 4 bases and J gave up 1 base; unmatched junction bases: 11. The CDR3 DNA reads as TGCGCCAGCAGCGGCGGGACAGGGTTGTCGGAGAACACTGAAGCTTTCTTT. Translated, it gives CASSGGTGLSENTEAFF.

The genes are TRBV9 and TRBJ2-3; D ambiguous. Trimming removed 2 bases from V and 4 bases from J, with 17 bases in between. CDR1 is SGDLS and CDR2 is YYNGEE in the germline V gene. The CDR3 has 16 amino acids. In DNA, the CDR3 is TGTGCCAGCAGCGTGCTGTCGGGTGGTGGTCCAGATACGCAGTATTTT. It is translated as CASSVLSGGGPDTQYF. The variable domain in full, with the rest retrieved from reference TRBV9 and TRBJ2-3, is DSGVTQTPKHLITATGQRVTLRCSPRSGDLSVYWYQQSLDQGLQFLIQYYNGEERAKGNILERFSAQQFPDLHSELNLSSLELGDSALYFCASSVLSGGGPDTQYFGPGTRLTVL.

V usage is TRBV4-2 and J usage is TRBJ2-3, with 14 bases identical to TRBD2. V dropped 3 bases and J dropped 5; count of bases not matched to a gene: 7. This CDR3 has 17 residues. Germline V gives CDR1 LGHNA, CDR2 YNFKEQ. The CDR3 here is CASSHGTSGSRGDTQYF. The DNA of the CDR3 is TGTGCCAGCAGCCACGGGACTAGCGGGAGCCGTGGAGATACGCAGTATTTT.

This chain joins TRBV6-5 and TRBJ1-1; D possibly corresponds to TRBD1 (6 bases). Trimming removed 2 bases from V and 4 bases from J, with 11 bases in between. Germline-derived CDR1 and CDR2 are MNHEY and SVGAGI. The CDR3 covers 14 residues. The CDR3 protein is CASSYDRSVTEAFF. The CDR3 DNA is TGTGCCAGCAGTTACGACAGGTCGGTCACTGAAGCTTTCTTT.

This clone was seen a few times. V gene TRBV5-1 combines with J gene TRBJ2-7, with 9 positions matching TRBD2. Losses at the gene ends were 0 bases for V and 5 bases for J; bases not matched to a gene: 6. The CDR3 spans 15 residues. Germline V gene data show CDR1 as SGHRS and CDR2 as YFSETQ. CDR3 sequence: CASSLEASGVNEQYF. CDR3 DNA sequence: TGCGCCAGCAGCTTGGAGGCTAGCGGGGTCAACGAGCAGTACTTC. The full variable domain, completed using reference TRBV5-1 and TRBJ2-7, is KAGVTQTPRYLIKTRGQQVTLSCSPISGHRSVSWYQQTPGQGLQFLFEYFSETQRNKGNFPGRFSGRQFSNSRSEMNVSTLELGDSALYLCASSLEASGVNEQYFGPGTRLTVT.

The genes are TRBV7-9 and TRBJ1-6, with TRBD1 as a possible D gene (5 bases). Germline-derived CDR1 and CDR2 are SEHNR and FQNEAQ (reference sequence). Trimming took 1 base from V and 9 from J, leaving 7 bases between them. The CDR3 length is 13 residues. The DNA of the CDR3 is TGTGCCAGCAGCTTAGGGGGACTTTCACCCCTCCACTTT. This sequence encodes CASSLGGLSPLHF. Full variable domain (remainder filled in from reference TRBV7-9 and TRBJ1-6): DTGVSQNPRHKITKRGQNVTFRCDPISEHNRLYWYRQTLGQGPEFLTYFQNEAQLEKSRLLSDRFSAERPKGSFSTLEIQRTEQGDSAMYLCASSLGGLSPLHFGNGTRLTVT.

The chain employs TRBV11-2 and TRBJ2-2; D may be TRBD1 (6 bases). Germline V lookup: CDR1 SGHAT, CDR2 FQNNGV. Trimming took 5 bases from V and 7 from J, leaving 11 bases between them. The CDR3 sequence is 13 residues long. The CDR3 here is CASSGSRGGELFF. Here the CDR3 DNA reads TGTGCCAGCAGCGGAAGCAGGGGCGGGGAGCTGTTTTTT.

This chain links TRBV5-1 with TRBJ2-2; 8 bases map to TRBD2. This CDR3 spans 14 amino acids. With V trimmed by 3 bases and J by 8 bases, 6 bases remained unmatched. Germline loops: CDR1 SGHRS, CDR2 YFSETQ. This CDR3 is CASSSTSSGGELFF. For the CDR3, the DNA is TGCGCCAGCAGCTCGACTTCTAGCGGGGGGGAGCTGTTTTTT.

CDR3 in amino acids: CASSSSGGVIAKNIQYF. The CDR3 DNA reads as TGCGCCAGCAGCTCCAGCGGAGGGGTTATAGCCAAAAACATTCAGTACTTC. The rearrangement uses TRBV5-1 and TRBJ2-4; the D gene is possibly TRBD2 (6 bases). Trimming took off 3 bases at V and 0 bases at J, with 16 bases between the two ends. The CDR3 is 17 amino acids. Looked up from germline, CDR1 is SGHRS and CDR2 is YFSETQ.

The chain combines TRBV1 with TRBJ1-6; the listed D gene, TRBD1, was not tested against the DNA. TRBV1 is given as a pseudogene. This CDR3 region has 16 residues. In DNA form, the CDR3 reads TGCACCAGCAGCCAGCCCAGAAGCTCCTATAATTCACCCCTCCACTTT. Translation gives CTSSQPRSSYNSPLHF.

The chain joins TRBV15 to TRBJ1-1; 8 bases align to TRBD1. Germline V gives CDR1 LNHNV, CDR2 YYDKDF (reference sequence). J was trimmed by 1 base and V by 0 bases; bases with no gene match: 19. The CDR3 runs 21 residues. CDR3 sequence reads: CATSRDPRSGQGAVSNTEAFF. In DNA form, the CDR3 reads TGTGCCACCAGCAGAGACCCCCGGTCAGGACAGGGCGCGGTTTCGAACACTGAAGCTTTCTTT.

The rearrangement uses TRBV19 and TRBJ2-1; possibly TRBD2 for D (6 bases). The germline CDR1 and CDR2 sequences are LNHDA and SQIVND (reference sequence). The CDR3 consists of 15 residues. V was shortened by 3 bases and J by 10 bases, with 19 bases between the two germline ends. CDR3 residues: CASSILSNSGNEQFF. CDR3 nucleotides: TGTGCCAGTAGTATTCTCTCGAATAGCGGAAACGAGCAGTTCTTC.

CDR3 DNA sequence: TGCGCCAGCAGCTCGGACAGGCCGGCGATGAATTCACCCCTCCACTTT. Translating gives CASSSDRPAMNSPLHF. The chain employs TRBV5-1 and TRBJ1-6; TRBD1 matches 7 bases. After removal of 3 bases from V and 7 bases from J, the junction contained 10 bases not matched to a gene. The CDR3 has 16 amino acids. CDR1 is SGHRS, CDR2 YFSETQ, per germline.

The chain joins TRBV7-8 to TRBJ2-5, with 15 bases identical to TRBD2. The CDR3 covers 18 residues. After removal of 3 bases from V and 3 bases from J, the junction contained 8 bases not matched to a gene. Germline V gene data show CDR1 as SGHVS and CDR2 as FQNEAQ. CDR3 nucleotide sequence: TGTGCCAGCAGCTTCCCCGGACTAGCGGGGGGGCAAAAAGAGACCCAGTACTTC. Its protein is CASSFPGLAGGQKETQYF.

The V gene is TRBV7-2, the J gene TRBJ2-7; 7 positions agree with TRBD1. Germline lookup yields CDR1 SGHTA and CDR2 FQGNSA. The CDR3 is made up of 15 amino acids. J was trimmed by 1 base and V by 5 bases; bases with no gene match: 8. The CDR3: CASSLGTAFSYEQYF. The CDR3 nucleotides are TGTGCCAGCAGCCTAGGGACAGCGTTTTCCTACGAGCAGTACTTC. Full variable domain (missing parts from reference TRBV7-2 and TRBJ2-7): GAGVSQSPSNKVTEKGKDVELRCDPISGHTALYWYRQSLGQGLEFLIYFQGNSAPDKSGLPSDRFSAERTGGSVSTLTIQRTQQEDSAVYLCASSLGTAFSYEQYFGPGTRLTVT.

The CDR3 DNA reads as TGTGCCAGCAGCGTAGTAGTTCCGCATTGGACAGGAGATGAAAAACTGTTTTTT. Encoded protein: CASSVVVPHWTGDEKLFF. J is TRBJ1-4 and V is TRBV9, with 7 bases fitting TRBD1. Unmatched junction bases numbered 14, after V lost 0 bases and J lost 6 bases. Germline lookup yields CDR1 SGDLS and CDR2 YYNGEE. There are 18 residues in the CDR3.

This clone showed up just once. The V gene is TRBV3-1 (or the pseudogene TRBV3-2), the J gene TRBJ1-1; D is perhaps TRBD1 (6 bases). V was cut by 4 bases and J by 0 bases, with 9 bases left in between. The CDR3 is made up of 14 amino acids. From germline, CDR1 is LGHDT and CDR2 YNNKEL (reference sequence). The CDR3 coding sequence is TGTGCCAGCAGCCCGGACAGAATGAACACTGAAGCTTTCTTT. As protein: CASSPDRMNTEAFF.

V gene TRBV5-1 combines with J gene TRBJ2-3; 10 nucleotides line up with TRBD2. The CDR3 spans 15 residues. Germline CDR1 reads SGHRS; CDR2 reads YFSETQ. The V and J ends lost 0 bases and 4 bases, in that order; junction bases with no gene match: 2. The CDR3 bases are TGCGCCAGCAGCTTGGAACTAGCGGGGCCAGATACGCAGTATTTT. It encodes CASSLELAGPDTQYF.

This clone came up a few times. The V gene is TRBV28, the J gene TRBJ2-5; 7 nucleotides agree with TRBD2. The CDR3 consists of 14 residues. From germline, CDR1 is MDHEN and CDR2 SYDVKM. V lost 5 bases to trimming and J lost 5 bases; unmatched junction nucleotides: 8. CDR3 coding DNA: TGTGCCAGCAGTCCCCGGGGCGGGAGTGAGACCCAGTACTTC. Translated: CASSPRGGSETQYF.

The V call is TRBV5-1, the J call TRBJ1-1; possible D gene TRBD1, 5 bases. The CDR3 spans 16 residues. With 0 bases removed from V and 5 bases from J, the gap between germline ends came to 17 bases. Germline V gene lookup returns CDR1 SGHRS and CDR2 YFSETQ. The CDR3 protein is CASSLGGGVAVTEAFF. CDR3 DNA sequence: TGCGCCAGCAGCTTGGGTGGAGGGGTGGCCGTAACTGAAGCTTTCTTT.

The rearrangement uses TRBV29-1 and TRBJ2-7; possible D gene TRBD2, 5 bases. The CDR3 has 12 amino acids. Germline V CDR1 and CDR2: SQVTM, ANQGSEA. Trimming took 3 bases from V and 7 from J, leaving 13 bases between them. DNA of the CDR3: TGCAGCGTTGATACAGAATCGGGAGAGCAGTACTTC. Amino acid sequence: CSVDTESGEQYF.

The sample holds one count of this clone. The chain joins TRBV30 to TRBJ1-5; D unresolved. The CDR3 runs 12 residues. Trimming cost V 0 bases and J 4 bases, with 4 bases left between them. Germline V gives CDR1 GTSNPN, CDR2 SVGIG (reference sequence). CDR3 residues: CAWSVLNQPQHF. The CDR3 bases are TGTGCCTGGAGTGTTTTAAATCAGCCCCAGCATTTT.

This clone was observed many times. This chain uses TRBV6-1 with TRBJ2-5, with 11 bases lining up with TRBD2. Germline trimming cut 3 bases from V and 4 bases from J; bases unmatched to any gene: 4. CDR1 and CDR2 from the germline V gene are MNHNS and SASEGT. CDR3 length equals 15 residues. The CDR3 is CASSEGSGGAETQYF. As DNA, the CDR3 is TGTGCCAGCAGTGAGGGTAGCGGGGGGGCAGAGACCCAGTACTTC.

Here the CDR3 DNA reads TGTGCCAGCTCACCTCCACGTTCGGGGACAGGGTCCTACGAGCAGTACTTC. Protein sequence: CASSPPRSGTGSYEQYF. The J gene is TRBJ2-7, the V gene TRBV18, with 9 bases identical to TRBD1. CDR1 and CDR2 (germline): KGHSH, LQKENI. Trimming cost V 3 bases and J 1 base; bases outside gene matches: 10. This CDR3 is 17 amino acids long. The whole variable domain, filled in from reference TRBV18 and TRBJ2-7, reads NAGVMQNPRHLVRRRGQEARLRCSPMKGHSHVYWYRQLPEEGLKFMVYLQKENIIDESGMPKERFSAEFPKEGPSILRIQQVVRGDSAAYFCASSPPRSGTGSYEQYFGPGTRLTVT.

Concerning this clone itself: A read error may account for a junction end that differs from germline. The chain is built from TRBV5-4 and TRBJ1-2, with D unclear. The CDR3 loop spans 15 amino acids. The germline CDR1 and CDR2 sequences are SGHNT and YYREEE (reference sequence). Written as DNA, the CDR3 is TGTGCCAGCAGCCGTACCACCACTAGGAACTATGGCTATACCTTC. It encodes CASSRTTTRNYGYTF.

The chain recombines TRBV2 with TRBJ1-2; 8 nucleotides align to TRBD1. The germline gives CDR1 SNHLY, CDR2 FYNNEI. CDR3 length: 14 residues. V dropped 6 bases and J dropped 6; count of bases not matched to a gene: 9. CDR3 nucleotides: TGTGCCAGCAGCGGATTAACAGGGGGAGATGGCTACACCTTC. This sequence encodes CASSGLTGGDGYTF.

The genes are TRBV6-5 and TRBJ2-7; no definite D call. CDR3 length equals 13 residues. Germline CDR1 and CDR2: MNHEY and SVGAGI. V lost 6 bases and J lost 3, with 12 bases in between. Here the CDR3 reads CASRRFQDYEQYF. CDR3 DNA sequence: TGTGCCAGCAGGAGATTCCAGGACTACGAGCAGTACTTC.